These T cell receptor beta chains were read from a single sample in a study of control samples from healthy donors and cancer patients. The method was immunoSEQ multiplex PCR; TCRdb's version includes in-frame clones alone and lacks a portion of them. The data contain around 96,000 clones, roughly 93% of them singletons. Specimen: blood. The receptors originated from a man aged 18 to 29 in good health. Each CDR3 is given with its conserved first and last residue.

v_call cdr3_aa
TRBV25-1 CASKSDYTLKSPLHF
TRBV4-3 CASSQNRLADTDTQYF
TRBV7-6 CASSLGVSGGEISSYNEQFF
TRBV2 CASTPGSYNSPLHF
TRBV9 CASSPRPLDTEAFF
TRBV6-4 CASSDSFQTVNYGYTF
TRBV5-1 CASSWGGDKSTDTQYF
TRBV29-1 CSVPKPGPQKARELVF
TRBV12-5 CASGRREMMNTEAFF
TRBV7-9 CASSFGLNSGNTIYF
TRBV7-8 CASTPGPGNSPLHF
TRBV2 CASNYREEKTEAFF
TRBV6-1 CASSEVGEVSGNTIYF
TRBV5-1 CASSHPDRGNYGYTF
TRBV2 CASRRYRDLTENSPLHF
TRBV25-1 CASSDWSDYEQYF
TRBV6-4 CASSPGTEGGEQFF
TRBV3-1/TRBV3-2 CASSSRGGEAFF
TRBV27 CASSPRDRVDTEAFF
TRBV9 CASSYSGRGGTGELFF
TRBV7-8 CASSLRPGGGANEQFF
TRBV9 CASSVGPGGQPQHF
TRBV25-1 CASSLRWGQFF
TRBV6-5 CASSYSTGQPQHF
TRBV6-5 CASSQRQGAVYEQYF
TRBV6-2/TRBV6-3 CASSLYTGELFF
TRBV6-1 CASSEIRWVTGTGMNTEAFF
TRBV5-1 CASSLVLGDTEAFF
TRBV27 CASAPITGMDQPQHF
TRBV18 CASSPTTGQGTGNTIYF
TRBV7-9 CASSPMGLATDSYEQYF
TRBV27 CASSLQGLSGNTIYF
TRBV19 CASSIGGTGWRYNEQFF
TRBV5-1 CASSLRQGRETQYF
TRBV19 CASRAGQGGIGSDNEQFF
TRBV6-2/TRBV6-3 CASSTTLNTEAFF
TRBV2 CASKTRGGNTEAFF